Listed here are 7 T cell receptor beta chains from one sample, sequenced in a study of blood T cell repertoires in COVID-19. The data were produced by immunoSEQ multiplex PCR, yet TCRdb's version contains in-frame clones alone and is incomplete. The repertoire consists of about 210,000 clones, with 83% occurring once and the leading ten covering 2% to 3%. Material: peripheral blood. These receptors were obtained from a woman between 40 and 55 years old with active or convalescent COVID-19.

This clone has a handful of counts. The chain links TRBV27 to TRBJ1-4; D gene ambiguous. CDR1 and CDR2 from the germline V gene are MNHEY and SMNVEV (reference sequence). This CDR3 contains 15 residues. Trimming removed 0 bases at V and 4 bases at J, with 9 bases between. The CDR3 DNA is TGTGCCAGCAGTTTATCGAGAACTTATAATGAAAAACTGTTTTTT. The encoded protein is CASSLSRTYNEKLFF.

The genes are TRBV6-1 and TRBJ1-1, with D maybe TRBD1 (6 bases). The CDR3 is 16 amino acids. Germline V gene sequence: CDR1 MNHNS, CDR2 SASEGT. V was cut by 2 bases and J by 5 bases, with 18 bases left in between. The CDR3 spells CASSEPASPGATEAFF. The CDR3 DNA is TGTGCCAGCAGTGAACCAGCCAGCCCAGGGGCTACTGAAGCTTTCTTT.

The CDR3 DNA is TGTGCCACCAGCAGAGGCACTAACAGGGCCTCCTATGGCTACACCTTC. This sequence encodes CATSRGTNRASYGYTF. This chain joins TRBV15 and TRBJ1-2; D might be TRBD1 (6 bases). The V gene's germline CDR1 is LNHNV and CDR2 YYDKDF (reference sequence). Trimming shortened V by 1 base and J by 4 bases, and 16 bases separated the two germline ends. This CDR3 is built from 16 residues.

The rearrangement joins TRBV5-4 to TRBJ1-6, with D unresolved. CDR1 is SGHNT and CDR2 is YYREEE in the germline V gene (reference sequence). V lost 2 bases and J 7 bases, leaving 7 bases between the germline ends. CDR3 size: 13 residues. The DNA for the CDR3 is TGTGCCAGCAGCTTAGCGGAGAATTCACCCCTCCACTTT. It is translated as CASSLAENSPLHF.

The CDR3 protein is CASSPGTTSTDTQYF. CDR3 DNA: TGTGCCAGCAGTCCCGGGACTACTAGCACAGATACGCAGTATTTT. The genes are TRBV14 and TRBJ2-3; 7 bases align to TRBD2. CDR3 size: 15 residues. Trimming at V came to 6 bases and at J to 0 bases, leaving 6 bases not matched to a gene. CDR1 is SGHDN, CDR2 FVKESK, per germline.

This clone was seen only a few times. The V and J genes are TRBV6-5 and TRBJ2-7, with TRBD1 matching 7 bases. The length of the CDR3 is 14 residues. Germline-derived CDR1 and CDR2 are MNHEY and SVGAGI. V lost 7 bases, J lost 3 bases, and 9 bases stayed unmatched. The CDR3 protein is CASTLGQTLYEQYF. DNA for the CDR3: TGTGCCAGCACCCTGGGACAGACACTCTACGAGCAGTACTTC.

J is TRBJ1-5 and V is TRBV4-1, with TRBD1 identical over 10 bases. CDR1 is MGHRA, CDR2 YSYEKL, per germline. J gave up 4 bases and V 4 bases, and 1 base lay outside the gene matches. The CDR3 covers 14 residues. CDR3 DNA: TGCGCCAGCAGCCGACAGGGGGCTAATCAGCCCCAGCATTTT. Its translation is CASSRQGANQPQHF.